The 6 T cell receptor beta chains reported below all come from one sample, sequenced in a study of blood T cells in healthy people across ages (dated by TCRdb to the mid-2010s). The library was prepared using 5' RACE. The sequencing machine was an Illumina HiSeq 2500. A second PCR of 7 to 11 cycles was performed with a sample-barcoded 5' primer and a J-beta primer mix. The public reads were run again by TCRdb, first through fastp at Q25 and then through MiXCR, and only productive beta chains were kept. Each entry merges the rows of one CDR3 protein and shows their most common DNA and genes. The sample table holds 1.5 million to 2 million distinct CDR3 sequences, of which 28% were seen once. The ten largest clones take up less than 9.5% of the sample. The sequenced sample was blood. The receptors derive from a woman aged 30 to 39 in good health.

This clonotype came up a few times. The chain joins TRBV12-3 or TRBV12-4 to TRBJ2-7, with a possible D match to TRBD1 (5 bases). This CDR3 spans 14 amino acids. With 6 bases removed from V and 4 bases from J, the gap between germline ends came to 16 bases. As DNA, the CDR3 is TGTGCCAGCAGGACAGCCATCGGAAAGTACGAGCAGTACTTC. Its protein is CASRTAIGKYEQYF.

Details on this clonotype: Germline is not matched at one junction end, which may reflect a read error. V and J are TRBV7-2 and TRBJ2-1, with TRBD2 identical over 9 bases. The CDR3 length is 15 residues. CDR1 is SGHTA and CDR2 is FQGNSA in the germline V gene. The CDR3 region is CAGSLTAGGLNEQFF. CDR3 in DNA: TGTGCCGGCAGCTTAACGGCGGGGGGGCTTAATGAGCAGTTCTTC.

This chain joins TRBV6-2 or TRBV6-3 and TRBJ2-5; 7 bases match TRBD1. There are 14 residues in the CDR3. Germline V lookup: CDR1 MNHEY, CDR2 SVGEGT. J was trimmed by 5 bases and V by 6 bases; bases with no gene match: 9. CDR3 sequence reads: CASRTTGMLETQYF. The CDR3 DNA reads TGTGCCAGCAGAACGACAGGGATGCTCGAGACCCAGTACTTC.

This clonotype has more than one count but fewer than ten. The V gene is TRBV5-1, the J gene TRBJ2-7, with D perhaps being TRBD1 or TRBD2 (5 bases each). This CDR3 is built from 14 residues. Germline-derived CDR1 and CDR2 are SGHRS and YFSETQ. V was trimmed by 2 bases and J by 6 bases, leaving 15 bases between them. CDR3 sequence (DNA): TGCGCCAGCAGCTTACGACGAGGGGATGCCGAGCAGTACTTC. Its translation: CASSLRRGDAEQYF. The full variable domain, in which reference TRBV5-1 and TRBJ2-7 provide the parts outside the CDR3, is KAGVTQTPRYLIKTRGQQVTLSCSPISGHRSVSWYQQTPGQGLQFLFEYFSETQRNKGNFPGRFSGRQFSNSRSEMNVSTLELGDSALYLCASSLRRGDAEQYFGPGTRLTVT.

The chain recombines TRBV27 with TRBJ1-2; D is uncertain. V lost 5 bases and J 0 bases, leaving 16 bases between the germline ends. CDR3 length: 16 residues. Germline lookup yields CDR1 MNHEY and CDR2 SMNVEV (reference sequence). CDR3 loop: CASSKSAGIPNYGYTF. The CDR3 DNA is TGTGCCAGCAGTAAAAGTGCGGGGATCCCTAACTATGGCTACACCTTC.

This clonotype has only a few counts. The genes are TRBV20-1 and TRBJ2-2, with D unresolved. This CDR3 is built from 12 residues. From germline, CDR1 is DFQATT and CDR2 SNEGSKA (reference sequence). CDR3 residues: CSATLDHGELFF. CDR3 nucleotides: TGCAGCGCCACACTGGATCATGGGGAGCTGTTTTTT.